This T cell receptor beta chain derives from a study of beta chain features in type 1 diabetes. This clone showed up just a few times. Its antigen is currently unknown. Averaging about 116 mL, one heparinised blood draw came from each individual donor. Looked up from germline, CDR1 is MNHEY and CDR2 is SVGAGI. This CDR3 is 15 amino acids long. The ends lost 6 bases at V and 1 base at J; junction bases unmatched: 6. What was sequenced were expressed TCRB transcripts, since all of the isolated RNA had been reverse transcribed. There were approximately 3.5 million reads on average in the naive, central memory and regulatory T cell samples. The table came from immunoSEQ multiplex PCR; TCRdb's copy has only in-frame clones and leaves some out. The repertoire holds 95,000 to 150,000 clones, with about 15% as singletons. Study findings and constraints: Type 1 diabetes patients had TCRB CDR3s that were shorter (moderately but significantly so) in all four CD4+ subsets.

This chain links TRBV6-5 with TRBJ2-5; 9 bases map to TRBD1. The clonotype was recovered from a young man with type 1 diabetes. Source material: central memory CD4+ T cells from blood. CDR3 region: CASRQTGGTQETQYF. The CDR3 nucleotides are TGTGCCAGCAGACAGACAGGGGGAACCCAAGAGACCCAGTACTTC.